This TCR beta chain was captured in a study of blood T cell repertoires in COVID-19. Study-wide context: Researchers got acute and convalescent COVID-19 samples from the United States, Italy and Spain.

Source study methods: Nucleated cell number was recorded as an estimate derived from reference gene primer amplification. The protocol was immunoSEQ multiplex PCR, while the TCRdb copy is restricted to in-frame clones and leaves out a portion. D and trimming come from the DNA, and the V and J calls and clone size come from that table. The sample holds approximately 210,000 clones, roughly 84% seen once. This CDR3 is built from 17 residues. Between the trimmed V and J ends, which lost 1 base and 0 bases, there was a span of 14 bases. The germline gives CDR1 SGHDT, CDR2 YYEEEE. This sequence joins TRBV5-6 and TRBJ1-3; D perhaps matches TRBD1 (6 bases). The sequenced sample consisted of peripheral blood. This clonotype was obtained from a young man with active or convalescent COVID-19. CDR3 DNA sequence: TGTGCCAGCAGCTTGTCGACAGGACCCCTCTCTGGAAACACCATATATTTT. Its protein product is CASSLSTGPLSGNTIYF.